Described below is a single TCR beta chain sequence and its context. Its antigen is undetermined. Every single donor gave one heparinised blood draw, and these averaged about 100 mL. Populations isolated by sorting all had purity greater than 95%. Expressed TCRB transcripts got sequenced, as all isolated RNA was reverse transcribed. Sequenced by immunoSEQ multiplex PCR; TCRdb stores in-frame clones only, minus some. The table lists over 40,000 clones, about 51% of them singletons. V was shortened by 0 bases and J by 0 bases, with 11 bases between the two germline ends. The germline V gene encodes CDR1 SGHAT and CDR2 FQNNGV. The CDR3 is 16 amino acids. The data originate from a study of beta chain features in type 1 diabetes. Findings of the study overall: A moderate, significant TCRB CDR3 shortening appeared in type 1 diabetes across four CD4+ subsets. TCRB repertoires of naive, central memory and Treg cells appeared more similar among patients than among healthy donors.

The sample consisted of Tregs from blood. The gene calls are TRBV11-2 and TRBJ1-1; possibly TRBD1 for D (5 bases). The TCR comes from a woman between 18 and 30 years old in good health. CDR3 sequence (DNA): TGTGCCAGCAGCTTAGATCGCAGGGTAATGAACACTGAAGCTTTCTTT. This translates into CASSLDRRVMNTEAFF.